The present T cell receptor beta chain was sequenced within a study of shared clonotypes between healthy human individuals. Background on the study: Per donor, CD8 memory used one plate, CD8 naive used two, CD4 memory used three and CD4 naive used three.

For this clone: The antigen is unknown.

Naive CD8 populations comprised CD45RO-negative cells positively selected for CCR7, excluding terminally differentiated effector memory CD45RA+ cells. Those who donated, Caucasian adults without exception, all lived in Nashville, Tennessee. General study points: Some naive CD4 clonotypes, 5% to 5.5%, turned up in common across four donors.

Using immunoSEQ multiplex PCR, the repertoire was profiled, and TCRdb retains in-frame clones only, with some absent. The table has just over 2,000,000 clones, over 85% seen once. Sequenced: naive CD8+ T cells sorted from blood. The sequence was obtained from a man aged 18 to 29 in good health.

CDR3 residues: CASGPGTGNYEQYF. The CDR3 DNA sequence: TGTGCCAGCGGACCCGGGACAGGCAACTACGAGCAGTACTTC. V usage is TRBV6-5 and J usage is TRBJ2-7; TRBD1 aligns across 8 bases. CDR1 is MNHEY, CDR2 SVGAGI, per germline. The CDR3 has 14 residues. V was clipped by 8 bases and J by 3 bases; unmatched bases: 9.